The rows below give T cell receptor beta chains drawn from one sample of a study of blood T cell repertoires in COVID-19. The repertoire was sequenced with immunoSEQ multiplex PCR; TCRdb's copy has only in-frame clones and lacks some. The data contain roughly 150,000 clones, about four fifths of them singletons. Material for sequencing was peripheral blood. All receptors come from a man in his 70s with active or convalescent COVID-19. Each CDR3 is given with its conserved first and last residue. The D gene is left open where the match is weak. Expanded clones get a size class; other rows say once, few or many, or leave the size out.

clone_size: -; d_call: TRBD1; j_call: TRBJ2-1; v_call: TRBV3-1/TRBV3-2; cdr3_aa: CASSLRPGQGWLGEQFF; cdr3_nt: TGTGCCAGCAGCCTAAGACCGGGACAGGGGTGGTTGGGTGAGCAGTTCTTC
clone_size: -; d_call: TRBD2; j_call: TRBJ2-3; v_call: TRBV3-1/TRBV3-2; cdr3_aa: CASSQRAGGTDTQYF; cdr3_nt: TGTGCCAGCAGCCAACGGGCGGGGGGCACAGATACGCAGTATTTT
clone_size: -; d_call: -; j_call: TRBJ2-5; v_call: TRBV9; cdr3_aa: CASSVRQYQETQYF; cdr3_nt: TGTGCCAGCAGCGTAAGACAGTACCAAGAGACCCAGTACTTC
clone_size: -; d_call: TRBD1; j_call: TRBJ1-3; v_call: TRBV5-1; cdr3_aa: CASSLRGQGSGNTIYF; cdr3_nt: TGCGCCAGCAGCCTACGGGGACAGGGATCTGGAAACACCATATATTTT
clone_size: once; d_call: TRBD1; j_call: TRBJ1-2; v_call: TRBV6-5; cdr3_aa: CASSPYRGANYGYTF; cdr3_nt: TGTGCCAGCAGTCCTTACAGGGGGGCAAACTATGGCTACACCTTC
clone_size: -; d_call: -; j_call: TRBJ1-4; v_call: TRBV3-1/TRBV3-2; cdr3_aa: CASSQERGGEKLFF; cdr3_nt: TGTGCCAGCAGCCAAGAGCGGGGTGGGGAAAAACTGTTTTTT
clone_size: -; d_call: -; j_call: TRBJ2-1; v_call: TRBV11-1; cdr3_aa: CASSPYIRENEQFF; cdr3_nt: TGTGCCAGCAGCCCGTATATCCGGGAGAATGAGCAGTTCTTC
clone_size: -; d_call: -; j_call: TRBJ1-3; v_call: TRBV9; cdr3_aa: CASSPPGGPGNTIYF; cdr3_nt: TGTGCCAGCAGCCCCCCGGGGGGGCCTGGAAACACCATATATTTT
clone_size: -; d_call: TRBD1; j_call: TRBJ2-5; v_call: TRBV7-2; cdr3_aa: CASSPGQAQQETQYF; cdr3_nt: TGTGCCAGCAGCCCAGGACAGGCGCAACAAGAGACCCAGTACTTC
clone_size: -; d_call: TRBD1; j_call: TRBJ2-7; v_call: TRBV13; cdr3_aa: CASSLRDRGFGGSYEQYF; cdr3_nt: TGTGCCAGCAGCCTCCGGGACAGGGGGTTCGGAGGATCCTACGAGCAGTACTTC
clone_size: -; d_call: -; j_call: TRBJ2-2; v_call: TRBV19; cdr3_aa: CASSQALPQGSGELFF; cdr3_nt: TGTGCCAGTAGTCAGGCCCTTCCCCAGGGTTCCGGGGAGCTGTTTTTT
clone_size: once; d_call: -; j_call: TRBJ1-4; v_call: TRBV28; cdr3_aa: CASRGAAGEKLFF; cdr3_nt: TGTGCCAGCAGGGGGGCCGCAGGGGAAAAACTGTTTTTT
clone_size: -; d_call: -; j_call: TRBJ2-3; v_call: TRBV27; cdr3_aa: CASSLSGRQTQYF; cdr3_nt: TGTGCCAGCAGTTTATCGGGCAGGCAGACGCAGTATTTT
clone_size: -; d_call: -; j_call: TRBJ2-7; v_call: TRBV5-1; cdr3_aa: CASSPAVQEFSEQYF; cdr3_nt: TGCGCCAGCAGCCCCGCGGTACAGGAGTTTAGCGAGCAGTACTTC
clone_size: -; d_call: TRBD2; j_call: TRBJ2-1; v_call: TRBV11-2; cdr3_aa: CASRGIAGGPGNEQFF; cdr3_nt: TGTGCCAGCAGAGGCATAGCGGGAGGGCCTGGCAATGAGCAGTTCTTC
clone_size: -; d_call: -; j_call: TRBJ2-1; v_call: TRBV5-1; cdr3_aa: CASSLAQRVPYNEQFF; cdr3_nt: TGCGCCAGCAGCTTGGCCCAGAGGGTTCCCTACAATGAGCAGTTCTTC
clone_size: -; d_call: -; j_call: TRBJ1-5; v_call: TRBV29-1; cdr3_aa: CSVEDTGSNQPQHF; cdr3_nt: TGCAGCGTTGAAGACACAGGATCCAATCAGCCCCAGCATTTT
clone_size: once; d_call: -; j_call: TRBJ2-3; v_call: TRBV5-4; cdr3_aa: CASTRTSGATDTQYF; cdr3_nt: TGTGCCAGCACCCGAACAAGCGGAGCCACAGATACGCAGTATTTT
clone_size: few; d_call: -; j_call: TRBJ2-1; v_call: TRBV27; cdr3_aa: CASSFSRATPYTEQFF; cdr3_nt: TGTGCCAGCAGTTTCTCCAGGGCGACCCCTTACACTGAGCAGTTCTTC
clone_size: -; d_call: -; j_call: TRBJ2-2; v_call: TRBV7-2; cdr3_aa: CASSPFGGSGTGELFF; cdr3_nt: TGTGCCAGCAGTCCTTTTGGGGGGAGTGGCACCGGGGAGCTGTTTTTT
clone_size: -; d_call: -; j_call: TRBJ2-5; v_call: TRBV5-5; cdr3_aa: CASSPGTILGTQYF; cdr3_nt: TGTGCCAGCAGCCCCGGGACAATCCTGGGGACCCAGTACTTC
clone_size: once; d_call: -; j_call: TRBJ2-7; v_call: TRBV7-9; cdr3_aa: CASSLRFSDEQYF; cdr3_nt: TGTGCCAGCAGCCTCAGATTCTCCGACGAGCAGTACTTC
clone_size: -; d_call: TRBD2; j_call: TRBJ2-1; v_call: TRBV6-5; cdr3_aa: CASSYGGRAWDEQFF; cdr3_nt: TGTGCCAGCAGTTATGGCGGGAGGGCCTGGGATGAGCAGTTCTTC
clone_size: few; d_call: -; j_call: TRBJ2-7; v_call: TRBV2; cdr3_aa: CASRRERTQYF; cdr3_nt: TGTGCCAGCAGGAGGGAAAGGACGCAGTACTTC
clone_size: -; d_call: TRBD1; j_call: TRBJ2-5; v_call: TRBV5-1; cdr3_aa: CASSSTGTGEETQYF; cdr3_nt: TGCGCCAGCAGCTCGACCGGGACAGGGGAAGAGACCCAGTACTTC
clone_size: once; d_call: -; j_call: TRBJ2-3; v_call: TRBV11-2; cdr3_aa: CASSYWTGTDTQYF; cdr3_nt: TGTGCCAGCAGCTACTGGACAGGCACAGATACGCAGTATTTT
clone_size: -; d_call: TRBD1; j_call: TRBJ1-3; v_call: TRBV6-5; cdr3_aa: CASSSGTARAGNTIYF; cdr3_nt: TGTGCCAGCAGTTCCGGGACAGCACGCGCTGGAAACACCATATATTTT
clone_size: -; d_call: TRBD2; j_call: TRBJ2-5; v_call: TRBV7-2; cdr3_aa: CASSLGAVAGGRETQYF; cdr3_nt: TGTGCCAGCAGCTTAGGTGCTGTAGCGGGAGGGCGGGAGACCCAGTACTTC
clone_size: -; d_call: TRBD2; j_call: TRBJ2-3; v_call: TRBV3-1/TRBV3-2; cdr3_aa: CASSPSGSGADTQYF; cdr3_nt: TGTGCCAGCAGCCCTAGCGGGAGTGGGGCAGATACGCAGTATTTT
clone_size: once; d_call: -; j_call: TRBJ1-1; v_call: TRBV2; cdr3_aa: CASRDRSGVTEAFF; cdr3_nt: TGTGCCAGCAGAGACCGGAGCGGGGTCACTGAAGCTTTCTTT
clone_size: many; d_call: -; j_call: TRBJ1-2; v_call: TRBV2; cdr3_aa: CASSDGPPWGYTF; cdr3_nt: TGTGCCAGCAGTGATGGGCCCCCATGGGGCTACACCTTC
clone_size: -; d_call: TRBD1; j_call: TRBJ2-1; v_call: TRBV27; cdr3_aa: CASSGAGQGVVSYNEQFF; cdr3_nt: TGTGCCAGCAGTGGGGCGGGACAGGGGGTAGTTTCCTACAATGAGCAGTTCTTC
clone_size: -; d_call: TRBD1; j_call: TRBJ1-5; v_call: TRBV6-2/TRBV6-3; cdr3_aa: CASSSSRQGALSSNQPQHF; cdr3_nt: TGTGCCAGCAGTTCGTCCCGACAGGGGGCATTAAGTAGCAATCAGCCCCAGCATTTT
clone_size: -; d_call: TRBD2; j_call: TRBJ2-7; v_call: TRBV5-4; cdr3_aa: CASSLTGGPYEQYF; cdr3_nt: TGTGCCAGCAGCTTAACGGGAGGCCCTTACGAGCAGTACTTC
clone_size: -; d_call: TRBD2; j_call: TRBJ2-4; v_call: TRBV18; cdr3_aa: CASSVGLGAPLNIQYF; cdr3_nt: TGTGCCAGCTCCGTGGGACTAGGGGCCCCTTTAAACATTCAGTACTTC
clone_size: -; d_call: -; j_call: TRBJ2-3; v_call: TRBV7-9; cdr3_aa: CASSLDGKRTDTQYF; cdr3_nt: TGTGCCAGCAGCTTAGACGGGAAGAGAACAGATACGCAGTATTTT
clone_size: -; d_call: -; j_call: TRBJ2-7; v_call: TRBV11-2; cdr3_aa: CASSLDPDSPRPGEQYF; cdr3_nt: TGTGCCAGCAGCTTAGATCCCGACAGTCCGCGACCTGGTGAGCAGTACTTC
clone_size: -; d_call: TRBD2; j_call: TRBJ2-5; v_call: TRBV19; cdr3_aa: CASSSRLAVFQETQYF; cdr3_nt: TGTGCCAGTAGTTCGAGACTAGCGGTCTTCCAAGAGACCCAGTACTTC
clone_size: -; d_call: TRBD1; j_call: TRBJ2-5; v_call: TRBV18; cdr3_aa: CASSPPGTGRETQYF; cdr3_nt: TGTGCCAGCTCACCACCGGGGACAGGACGGGAGACCCAGTACTTC
clone_size: -; d_call: TRBD1; j_call: TRBJ1-1; v_call: TRBV29-1; cdr3_aa: CSVGTGPEAFF; cdr3_nt: TGCAGCGTGGGGACAGGCCCCGAAGCTTTCTTT
clone_size: -; d_call: TRBD2; j_call: TRBJ2-2; v_call: TRBV5-1; cdr3_aa: CASSLLLAGGLNTGELFF; cdr3_nt: TGCGCCAGCAGCTTGTTGCTAGCGGGAGGGCTGAACACCGGGGAGCTGTTTTTT
clone_size: -; d_call: -; j_call: TRBJ2-1; v_call: TRBV3-1/TRBV3-2; cdr3_aa: CASSLRGGGSSYNEQFF; cdr3_nt: TGTGCCAGCAGCCTCCGAGGGGGGGGCAGCTCCTACAATGAGCAGTTCTTC
clone_size: -; d_call: TRBD1; j_call: TRBJ2-1; v_call: TRBV24-1; cdr3_aa: CATSDNTGGWDNEQFF; cdr3_nt: TGTGCCACCAGTGATAATACAGGGGGATGGGACAATGAGCAGTTCTTC
clone_size: -; d_call: TRBD2; j_call: TRBJ2-5; v_call: TRBV7-2; cdr3_aa: CASSLSGTSGQETQYF; cdr3_nt: TGTGCCAGCAGCTTGTCCGGGACTAGCGGACAAGAGACCCAGTACTTC
clone_size: -; d_call: TRBD1; j_call: TRBJ1-1; v_call: TRBV10-1; cdr3_aa: CASSESGQSFRAEAFF; cdr3_nt: TGCGCCAGCAGTGAGTCGGGACAGAGCTTTAGGGCTGAAGCTTTCTTT
clone_size: -; d_call: TRBD2; j_call: TRBJ2-5; v_call: TRBV5-4; cdr3_aa: CASSPRLAGAVAQYF; cdr3_nt: TGTGCCAGCAGCCCGAGACTAGCGGGGGCGGTGGCCCAGTACTTC
clone_size: once; d_call: -; j_call: TRBJ2-1; v_call: TRBV14; cdr3_aa: CASSWGGPSYNEQFF; cdr3_nt: TGTGCCAGCAGTTGGGGGGGGCCCTCCTACAATGAGCAGTTCTTC
clone_size: -; d_call: -; j_call: TRBJ1-1; v_call: TRBV19; cdr3_aa: CASSILRKSGATNTEAFF; cdr3_nt: TGTGCCAGTAGTATATTGAGGAAAAGCGGAGCCACGAACACTGAAGCTTTCTTT
clone_size: -; d_call: -; j_call: TRBJ1-5; v_call: TRBV6-5; cdr3_aa: CASSYTGQGQPQHF; cdr3_nt: TGTGCCAGCAGTTACACAGGTCAGGGTCAGCCCCAGCATTTT
clone_size: once; d_call: TRBD2; j_call: TRBJ2-5; v_call: TRBV6-6; cdr3_aa: CASSYFAGGQETQYF; cdr3_nt: TGTGCCAGCAGTTACTTCGCGGGGGGGCAAGAGACCCAGTACTTC
clone_size: -; d_call: -; j_call: TRBJ2-3; v_call: TRBV3-1/TRBV3-2; cdr3_aa: CASSPSAGPLRDTQYF; cdr3_nt: TGTGCCAGCAGTCCCAGTGCGGGGCCTCTACGGGATACGCAGTATTTT
clone_size: -; d_call: -; j_call: TRBJ2-1; v_call: TRBV6-6; cdr3_aa: CASSPPSASNEQFF; cdr3_nt: TGTGCCAGCAGTCCCCCCTCAGCGTCCAATGAGCAGTTCTTC
clone_size: -; d_call: -; j_call: TRBJ1-5; v_call: TRBV19; cdr3_aa: CASSPGADNQPQHF; cdr3_nt: TGTGCCAGTAGTCCCGGAGCAGACAATCAGCCCCAGCATTTT
clone_size: -; d_call: -; j_call: TRBJ1-4; v_call: TRBV7-9; cdr3_aa: CASSLTGEGEKLFF; cdr3_nt: TGTGCCAGCAGCTTAACGGGGGAAGGGGAAAAACTGTTTTTT
clone_size: once; d_call: -; j_call: TRBJ1-1; v_call: TRBV14; cdr3_aa: CASSLTGGNTEAFF; cdr3_nt: TGTGCCAGCAGCCTGACAGGCGGAAACACTGAAGCTTTCTTT
clone_size: -; d_call: -; j_call: TRBJ2-7; v_call: TRBV2; cdr3_aa: CASTLGASSYEQYF; cdr3_nt: TGTGCCAGCACCCTGGGGGCCTCCTCCTACGAGCAGTACTTC
clone_size: -; d_call: -; j_call: TRBJ1-3; v_call: TRBV9; cdr3_aa: CASSVQGSPGNTIYF; cdr3_nt: TGTGCCAGCAGCGTACAGGGTTCCCCTGGAAACACCATATATTTT
clone_size: -; d_call: -; j_call: TRBJ2-7; v_call: TRBV18; cdr3_aa: CASSLRRDKYYEQYF; cdr3_nt: TGTGCCAGCTCCCTTCGACGGGACAAGTACTACGAGCAGTACTTC